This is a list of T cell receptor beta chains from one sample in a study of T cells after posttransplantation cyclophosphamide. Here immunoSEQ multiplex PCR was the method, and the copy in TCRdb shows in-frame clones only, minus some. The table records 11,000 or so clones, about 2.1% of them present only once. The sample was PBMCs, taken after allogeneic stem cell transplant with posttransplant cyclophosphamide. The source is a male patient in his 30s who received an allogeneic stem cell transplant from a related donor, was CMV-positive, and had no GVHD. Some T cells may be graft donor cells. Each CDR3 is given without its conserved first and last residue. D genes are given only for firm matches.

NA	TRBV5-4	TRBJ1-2	ASSPPRGTNYGYT
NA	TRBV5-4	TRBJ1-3	ASSLENSGNTIY
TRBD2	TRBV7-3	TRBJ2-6	ASSLREGGSGANVLT
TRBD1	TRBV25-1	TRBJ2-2	ASQGQGGTGELF
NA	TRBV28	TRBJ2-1	ASSSSHNEQF
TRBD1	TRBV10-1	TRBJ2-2	ASSESGTVNTGELF
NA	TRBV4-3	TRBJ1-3	ASSQALGANSGNTIY
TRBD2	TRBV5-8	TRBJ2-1	ASSTGLASYNEQF
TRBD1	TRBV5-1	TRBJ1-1	ASSWTGSLEAF
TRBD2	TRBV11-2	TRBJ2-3	ASSSYGRETDTQY